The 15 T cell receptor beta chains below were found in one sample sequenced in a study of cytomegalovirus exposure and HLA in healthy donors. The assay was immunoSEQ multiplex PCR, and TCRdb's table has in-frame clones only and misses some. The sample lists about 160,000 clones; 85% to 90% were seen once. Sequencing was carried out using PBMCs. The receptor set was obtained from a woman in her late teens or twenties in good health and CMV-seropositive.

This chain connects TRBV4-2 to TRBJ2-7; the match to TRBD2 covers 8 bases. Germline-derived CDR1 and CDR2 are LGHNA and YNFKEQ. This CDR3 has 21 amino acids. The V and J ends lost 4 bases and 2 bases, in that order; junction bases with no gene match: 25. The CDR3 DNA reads TGTGCCAGCAGCCGATCTGAAGCGGGACTAGGTCGAGGACCCTCAACCTACGAGCAGTACTTC. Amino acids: CASSRSEAGLGRGPSTYEQYF.

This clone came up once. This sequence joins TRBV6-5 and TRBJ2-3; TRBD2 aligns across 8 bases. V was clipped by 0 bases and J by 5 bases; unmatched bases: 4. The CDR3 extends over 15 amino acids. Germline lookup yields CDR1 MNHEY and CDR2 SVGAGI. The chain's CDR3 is CASSYSNLAGDTQYF. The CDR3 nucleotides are TGTGCCAGCAGTTACTCGAATCTAGCGGGAGATACGCAGTATTTT.

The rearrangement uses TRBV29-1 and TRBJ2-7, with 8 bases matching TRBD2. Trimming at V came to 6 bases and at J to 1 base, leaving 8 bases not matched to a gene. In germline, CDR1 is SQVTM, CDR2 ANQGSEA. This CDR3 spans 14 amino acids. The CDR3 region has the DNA TGCAGCGTCAACCCGGGGGGGCTTTCCTACGAGCAGTACTTC. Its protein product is CSVNPGGLSYEQYF.

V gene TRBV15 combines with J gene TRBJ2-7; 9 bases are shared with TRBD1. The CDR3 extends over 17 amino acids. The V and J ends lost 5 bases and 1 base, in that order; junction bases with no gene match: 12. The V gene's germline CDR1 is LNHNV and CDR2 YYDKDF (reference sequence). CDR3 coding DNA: TGTGCCACCAGCGGGATTACACCGGGACAGGGATCCTACGAGCAGTACTTC. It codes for CATSGITPGQGSYEQYF.

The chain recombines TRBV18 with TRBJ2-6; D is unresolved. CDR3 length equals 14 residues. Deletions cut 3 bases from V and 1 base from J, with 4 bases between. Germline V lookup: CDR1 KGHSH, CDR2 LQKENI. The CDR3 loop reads CASSPGSGANVLTF. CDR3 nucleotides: TGTGCCAGCTCACCCGGGTCTGGGGCCAACGTCCTGACTTTC.

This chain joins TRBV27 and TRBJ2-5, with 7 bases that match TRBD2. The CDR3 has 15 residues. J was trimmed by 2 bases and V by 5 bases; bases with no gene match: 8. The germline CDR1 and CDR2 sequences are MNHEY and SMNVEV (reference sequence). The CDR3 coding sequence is TGTGCCAGCAGTCGGAGACTAGCCCTTCAAGAGACCCAGTACTTC. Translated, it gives CASSRRLALQETQYF.

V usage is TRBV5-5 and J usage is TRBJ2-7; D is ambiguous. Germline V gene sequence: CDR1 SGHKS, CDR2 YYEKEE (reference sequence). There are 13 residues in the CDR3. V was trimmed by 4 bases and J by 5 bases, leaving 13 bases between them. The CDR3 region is CASSRGSLHEQYF. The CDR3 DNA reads TGTGCCAGCAGCCGCGGCTCCCTCCACGAGCAGTACTTC.

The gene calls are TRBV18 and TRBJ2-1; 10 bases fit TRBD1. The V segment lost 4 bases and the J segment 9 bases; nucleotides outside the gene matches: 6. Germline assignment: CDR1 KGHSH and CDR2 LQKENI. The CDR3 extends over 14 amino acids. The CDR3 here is CASSLKGTGVEQFF. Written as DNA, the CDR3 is TGTGCCAGCTCACTCAAGGGGACAGGGGTTGAGCAGTTCTTC.

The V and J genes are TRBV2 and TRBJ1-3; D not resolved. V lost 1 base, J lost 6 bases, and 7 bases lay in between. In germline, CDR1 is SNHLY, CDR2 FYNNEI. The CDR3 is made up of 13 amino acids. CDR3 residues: CASSEEVANTIYF. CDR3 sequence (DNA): TGTGCCAGCAGTGAAGAAGTAGCAAACACCATATATTTT.

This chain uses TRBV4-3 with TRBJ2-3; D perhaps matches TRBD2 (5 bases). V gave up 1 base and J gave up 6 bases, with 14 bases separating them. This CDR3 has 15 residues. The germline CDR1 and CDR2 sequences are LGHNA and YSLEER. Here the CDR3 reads CASSQAPRTEDTQYF. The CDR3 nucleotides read TGCGCCAGCAGCCAAGCCCCTAGGACTGAGGATACGCAGTATTTT.

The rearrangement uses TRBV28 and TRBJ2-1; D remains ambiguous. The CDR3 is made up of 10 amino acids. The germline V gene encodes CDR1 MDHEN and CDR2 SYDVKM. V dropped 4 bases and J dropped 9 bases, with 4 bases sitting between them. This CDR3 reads CASSYIEQFF. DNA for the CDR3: TGTGCCAGCAGTTATATTGAGCAGTTCTTC.

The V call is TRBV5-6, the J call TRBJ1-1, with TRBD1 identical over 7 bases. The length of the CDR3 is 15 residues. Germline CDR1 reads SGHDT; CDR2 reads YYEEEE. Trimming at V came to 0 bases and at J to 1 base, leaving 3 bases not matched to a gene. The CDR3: CASSLVPGGNTEAFF. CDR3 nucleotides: TGTGCCAGCAGCTTGGTCCCAGGGGGGAACACTGAAGCTTTCTTT.

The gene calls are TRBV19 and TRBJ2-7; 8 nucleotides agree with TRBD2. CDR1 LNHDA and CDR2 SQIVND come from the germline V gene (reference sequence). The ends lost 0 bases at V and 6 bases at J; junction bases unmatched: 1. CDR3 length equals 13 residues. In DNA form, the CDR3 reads TGTGCCAGTAGTATAGATCGGGGGGGCGAGCAGTACTTC. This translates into CASSIDRGGEQYF.

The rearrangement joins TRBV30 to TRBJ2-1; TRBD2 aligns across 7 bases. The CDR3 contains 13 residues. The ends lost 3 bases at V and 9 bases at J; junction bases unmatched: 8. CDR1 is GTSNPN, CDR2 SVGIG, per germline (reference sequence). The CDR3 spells CAWSSGTTSEQFF. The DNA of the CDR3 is TGTGCCTGGAGCTCCGGGACTACTAGTGAGCAGTTCTTC.

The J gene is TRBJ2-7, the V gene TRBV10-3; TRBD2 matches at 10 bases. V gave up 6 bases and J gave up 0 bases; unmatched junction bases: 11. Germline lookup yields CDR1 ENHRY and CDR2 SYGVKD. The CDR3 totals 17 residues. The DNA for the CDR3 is TGTGCCATCAGGAGGTCTACCGGGACTAGCGACTCCTACGAGCAGTACTTC. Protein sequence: CAIRRSTGTSDSYEQYF.